In its sample, the clone carrying this T cell receptor (beta chain) was seen a few times. What it binds is unknown. These data originate in a study of cytomegalovirus exposure and HLA in healthy donors. Turning to the study itself: Most genotyped donors, 81% of roughly 400, had Caucasian-associated genetic ancestry. Findings and caveats of the study: Owing to their indistinguishability, certain V segments, notably TRBV6-2 and TRBV6-3, were excluded. Trimming of TCR beta V- and J-genes showed a link, identified in a later analysis, to a missense DCLRE1C variant. Published work reported that the classifier diagnosed cytomegalovirus status with high specificity and sensitivity.

The CDR3 runs 15 residues. Germline CDR1 SGHRS, CDR2 YFSETQ. J lost 8 bases, V lost 0 bases, and 4 bases had no gene match. The PCR had 60 Vbeta and 13 Jbeta primers. Clones were sequenced by immunoSEQ multiplex PCR, and TCRdb holds only the in-frame ones, with some missing. Among approximately 88,000 clones listed, roughly 80% were seen once. The V call is TRBV5-1, the J call TRBJ2-1; 11 bases align to TRBD1. The receptor was isolated from a male donor in good health and CMV-seronegative. The sequencing sample was made of PBMCs. In DNA, the CDR3 is TGCGCCAGCAGCTTGGAGGGACAGGGGGGGCATGAGCAGTTCTTC. The encoded protein is CASSLEGQGGHEQFF.